The rows below give T cell receptor beta chains drawn from one sample of a study of blood T cell repertoires in COVID-19. Profiled with immunoSEQ multiplex PCR; TCRdb holds only in-frame clones, not every one. The sample carries some 420,000 clones, 80% to 90% recorded once. Sequenced: PBMCs or T cells enriched from blood (not recorded which). Receptor source: a man younger than 40 who had recovered from COVID-19. The CDR3 runs from the conserved cysteine through the conserved F or W. Fields, in order: V gene, J gene, clone size, D gene, CDR3 protein, CDR3 DNA. D genes are given only for firm matches. Not all rows give a size; the values are once, few, many and, for expanded clones, a class.

V: TRBV10-3
J: TRBJ2-3
size: -
D: TRBD1
CDR3: CAISSGTGTDTQYF
DNA: TGTGCCATCAGTTCCGGGACAGGCACAGATACGCAGTATTTT

V: TRBV24-1
J: TRBJ2-2
size: -
D: -
CDR3: CATSDLVSNTGELFF
DNA: TGTGCCACCAGTGATCTCGTCTCGAACACCGGGGAGCTGTTTTTT

V: TRBV10-3
J: TRBJ1-1
size: -
D: -
CDR3: CATGGRGNTEAFF
DNA: TGTGCCACCGGGGGACGGGGGAACACTGAAGCTTTCTTT

V: TRBV28
J: TRBJ2-7
size: -
D: -
CDR3: CASLGTYNEQYF
DNA: TGTGCCAGCCTTGGGACATACAACGAGCAGTACTTC

V: TRBV7-8
J: TRBJ2-1
size: -
D: TRBD2
CDR3: CASSSKTSGRIDEQFF
DNA: TGTGCCAGCAGCTCAAAGACTAGCGGGAGGATAGATGAGCAGTTCTTC

V: TRBV11-1
J: TRBJ2-1
size: -
D: TRBD1
CDR3: CASRTGGMGAYNEQFF
DNA: TGTGCCAGCAGGACAGGGGGCATGGGCGCCTACAATGAGCAGTTCTTC

V: TRBV9
J: TRBJ1-3
size: -
D: -
CDR3: CASSVAGGVGNTIYF
DNA: TGTGCCAGCAGCGTAGCTGGCGGGGTTGGAAACACCATATATTTT

V: TRBV18
J: TRBJ2-1
size: -
D: TRBD1
CDR3: CASSPRDRPAYNEQFF
DNA: TGTGCCAGCTCACCAAGGGACAGACCGGCCTACAATGAGCAGTTCTTC

V: TRBV11-2
J: TRBJ2-7
size: -
D: TRBD2
CDR3: CASSQKAGPYEQYF
DNA: TGTGCCAGCAGCCAGAAAGCGGGACCCTACGAGCAGTACTTC

V: TRBV2
J: TRBJ1-5
size: -
D: -
CDR3: CASRYSMPQHF
DNA: TGTGCCAGCAGATACAGTATGCCCCAGCATTTT

V: TRBV12-5
J: TRBJ1-5
size: -
D: TRBD1
CDR3: CASGLDTGGGGQPQHF
DNA: TGTGCTAGTGGTTTGGACACAGGGGGCGGGGGTCAGCCCCAGCATTTT

V: TRBV29-1
J: TRBJ1-1
size: -
D: -
CDR3: CSVEGGPLNTEAFF
DNA: TGCAGCGTTGAAGGCGGGCCACTGAACACTGAAGCTTTCTTT

V: TRBV10-3
J: TRBJ1-2
size: -
D: TRBD1
CDR3: CAILRERTGGSGYTF
DNA: TGTGCCATCCTCAGAGAGCGGACAGGGGGCTCCGGCTACACCTTC

V: TRBV14
J: TRBJ2-7
size: -
D: -
CDR3: CASSQVQGQGQYF
DNA: TGTGCCAGCAGCCAAGTACAAGGGCAGGGTCAGTACTTC

V: TRBV4-1
J: TRBJ1-1
size: -
D: TRBD1
CDR3: CASSQVQRTGNTEAFF
DNA: TGCGCCAGCAGCCAAGTCCAAAGGACAGGTAACACTGAAGCTTTCTTT

V: TRBV5-5
J: TRBJ2-5
size: -
D: -
CDR3: CASSLRGPQETQYF
DNA: TGTGCCAGCAGCTTGAGGGGCCCACAAGAGACCCAGTACTTC

V: TRBV28
J: TRBJ2-7
size: -
D: TRBD1
CDR3: CASSEPGQSSYEQYF
DNA: TGTGCCAGCAGTGAACCGGGACAGAGCTCCTACGAGCAGTACTTC

V: TRBV5-4
J: TRBJ2-3
size: -
D: -
CDR3: CASSLQGDTQYF
DNA: TGTGCCAGCAGCTTGCAGGGAGATACGCAGTATTTT

V: TRBV5-4
J: TRBJ2-1
size: -
D: -
CDR3: CASSLDGSSYNEQFF
DNA: TGTGCCAGCAGCTTGGACGGGAGTTCATACAATGAGCAGTTCTTC

V: TRBV7-2
J: TRBJ2-1
size: -
D: TRBD2
CDR3: CASSNSGGRAIHEQFF
DNA: TGTGCCAGCAGCAACTCGGGCGGGAGGGCCATTCATGAGCAGTTCTTC

V: TRBV18
J: TRBJ2-7
size: -
D: -
CDR3: CASSPEGSSYEQYF
DNA: TGTGCCAGCTCACCAGAGGGAAGCTCCTACGAGCAGTACTTC

V: TRBV6-5
J: TRBJ2-7
size: -
D: -
CDR3: CASSMPGGSYEQYF
DNA: TGTGCCAGCAGTATGCCAGGGGGGTCCTACGAGCAGTACTTC

V: TRBV28
J: TRBJ2-1
size: -
D: -
CDR3: CASSLAGRYNEQFF
DNA: TGTGCCAGCAGTTTAGCGGGCCGCTACAATGAGCAGTTCTTC

V: TRBV11-2
J: TRBJ2-3
size: -
D: TRBD2
CDR3: CASSYPGLGTDTQYF
DNA: TGTGCCAGCAGCTATCCGGGACTAGGGACAGATACGCAGTATTTT

V: TRBV28
J: TRBJ1-5
size: -
D: -
CDR3: CASRPPVNQPQHF
DNA: TGTGCCAGCAGACCCCCGGTAAATCAGCCCCAGCATTTT

V: TRBV11-1
J: TRBJ2-1
size: -
D: TRBD2
CDR3: CASSLGRELYNEQFF
DNA: TGTGCCAGCAGCTTAGGGCGGGAGCTCTACAATGAGCAGTTCTTC

V: TRBV6-5
J: TRBJ1-1
size: -
D: -
CDR3: CASSYDGGLGTEAFF
DNA: TGTGCCAGCAGTTACGATGGAGGGTTGGGCACTGAAGCTTTCTTT

V: TRBV18
J: TRBJ2-7
size: few
D: TRBD2
CDR3: CASSTERDYEQYF
DNA: TGTGCCAGCTCAACGGAGCGGGACTACGAGCAGTACTTC

V: TRBV5-1
J: TRBJ2-3
size: -
D: TRBD1
CDR3: CASSLGLRGQSTDTQYF
DNA: TGCGCCAGCAGCTTGGGTCTCAGGGGGCAAAGCACAGATACGCAGTATTTT

V: TRBV12-3/TRBV12-4
J: TRBJ1-6
size: -
D: -
CDR3: CASSAQGNSPLHF
DNA: TGTGCCAGCAGTGCACAGGGTAATTCACCCCTCCACTTT

V: TRBV5-1
J: TRBJ2-3
size: once
D: TRBD1
CDR3: CASSSGTGTDTQYF
DNA: TGCGCCAGCAGCTCCGGGACAGGCACAGATACGCAGTATTTT